This T cell receptor (beta chain) was retrieved from a study of T cells in Graves' hyperthyroidism and ophthalmopathy. This CDR3 has 13 residues. Germline V lookup: CDR1 SGHRS, CDR2 YFSETQ. The ends were cut back, 6 bases at V and 5 bases at J, with 14 bases in the middle. In this sample, this clonotype turned up a few times. Its antigen is not identified. Stability of Graves' hyperthyroidism was defined as absent ophthalmopathy progression within 18 months. A patient was excluded if there was uncontrolled infection, other autoimmune disease, pregnancy or lactation. Using RNA transcripts as the source, TCR beta CDR3 regions were amplified. The HTBI primer set drove a first-round RT-PCR of the TCR CDR3. MiXCR was run by TCRdb on the multiplex PCR reads, yielding one entry per CDR3 protein. The data show under 700,000 distinct CDR3 sequences, with over 15% seen just once and 15% to 20% held by the top ten.

The study, taken as a whole, reports: Blood also contained most expanded thyroid clonotypes above 0.001.

Sequencing was done on a sample of blood. The clonotype originates from a woman under 30 with Graves' hyperthyroidism. The chain employs TRBV5-1 and TRBJ2-5, with D maybe TRBD2 (5 bases). CDR3 sequence (DNA): TGCGCCAGCACCGTTGGTGAGCGGGAGACCCAGTACTTC. Translating it yields CASTVGERETQYF.